What follows are 29 T cell receptor beta chains derived from one specimen sequenced in a study of blood T cell repertoires in COVID-19. Produced via immunoSEQ multiplex PCR; TCRdb's table is partial and in-frame only. This sample carries 130,000 to 150,000 clones, approximately 86% of them seen once, and the ten largest clones take 1.5% to 2%. Sequencing was done on a sample of peripheral blood. Receptor source: a man between 65 and 80 years old with acute or convalescent COVID-19.

This clone was found a few times. V is TRBV3-1 (or the pseudogene TRBV3-2) and J is TRBJ1-3; 7 bases match TRBD1. The germline V gene has CDR1 LGHDT and CDR2 YNNKEL (reference sequence). J gave up 2 bases and V 0 bases, and 7 bases lay outside the gene matches. The CDR3 spans 17 residues. The CDR3 nucleotides are TGTGCCAGCAGCCAAGACTTCGACAGGGTAACTGGAAACACCATATATTTT. It encodes CASSQDFDRVTGNTIYF.

This chain joins TRBV6-5 and TRBJ1-1; the D is unclear. CDR3 size: 12 residues. Trimming shortened V by 8 bases and J by 4 bases, and 11 bases separated the two germline ends. The germline V gene has CDR1 MNHEY and CDR2 SVGAGI. CDR3 coding DNA: TGTGCCAGCTCGAGGGCGCTCACTGAAGCTTTCTTT. Translated, it gives CASSRALTEAFF.

The chain joins TRBV2 to TRBJ2-6; 8 nucleotides align to TRBD1. V gave up 8 bases and J gave up 4 bases; unmatched junction bases: 10. Per germline, CDR1 SNHLY and CDR2 FYNNEI. The CDR3 has 16 amino acids. The CDR3 is CASGDQGATGANVLTF. CDR3 nucleotide sequence: TGTGCCAGCGGGGACCAGGGGGCGACGGGGGCCAACGTCCTGACTTTC.

This chain uses TRBV19 with TRBJ2-5; perhaps TRBD2 as D (7 bases). V lost 3 bases to trimming and J lost 2 bases, with 16 bases between them. The length of the CDR3 is 16 residues. Germline-derived CDR1 and CDR2 are LNHDA and SQIVND (reference sequence). The CDR3 loop reads CASSMRGGANQETQYF. In DNA form, the CDR3 reads TGTGCCAGTAGTATGCGAGGGGGGGCGAATCAAGAGACCCAGTACTTC.

The V gene is TRBV6-6, the J gene TRBJ2-3, with TRBD1 matching 10 bases. The ends lost 7 bases at V and 6 bases at J; junction bases unmatched: 13. The CDR3 spans 16 residues. From germline, CDR1 is MNHNY and CDR2 SVGAGI (reference sequence). The CDR3 spells CASTLRGTGAPDTQYF. CDR3 DNA: TGTGCCAGCACCTTACGGGGGACAGGGGCGCCTGATACGCAGTATTTT.

J is TRBJ2-1 and V is TRBV27; TRBD1 aligns across 9 bases. In germline, CDR1 is MNHEY, CDR2 SMNVEV (reference sequence). The CDR3 spans 17 residues. Trimming took 6 bases from V and 1 from J; bases not matched to a gene: 10. CDR3 amino acids: CASSHGPGQGSYNEQFF. The CDR3 nucleotides read TGTGCCAGCAGCCACGGACCGGGACAGGGATCCTACAATGAGCAGTTCTTC.

The rearrangement joins TRBV18 to TRBJ1-1; D perhaps matches TRBD1 (5 bases). V lost 3 bases and J 1 base, leaving 15 bases between the germline ends. The CDR3 length is 16 residues. Germline CDR1 and CDR2: KGHSH and LQKENI. This CDR3 reads CASSPFPDGGNTEAFF. The CDR3 DNA reads as TGTGCCAGCTCACCTTTCCCGGACGGGGGGAACACTGAAGCTTTCTTT.

In regard to this clone: The junction differs from germline at one of its ends, possibly a read error. The gene calls are TRBV5-1 and TRBJ2-6; TRBD2 might be the D (5 bases). Germline V gene sequence: CDR1 SGHRS, CDR2 YFSETQ. This CDR3 spans 17 amino acids. CDR3 DNA: TGCGCCAGCAGTTTGGACTCCCCCTTGTCTGGGGCCAACGTCCTGACTTTC. It codes for CASSLDSPLSGANVLTF.

The chain uses TRBV6-6 and TRBJ2-7; TRBD2 might be the D (5 bases). The CDR3 sequence is 16 residues long. V was trimmed by 6 bases and J by 1 base, leaving 19 bases between them. Per germline, CDR1 MNHNY and CDR2 SVGAGI (reference sequence). In DNA, the CDR3 is TGTGCCAGCAGGGAGGCGTACAGTCCAAGATCCTACGAGCAGTACTTC. Translation: CASREAYSPRSYEQYF.

This chain uses TRBV9 with TRBJ2-5; 7 positions match TRBD1. The germline gives CDR1 SGDLS, CDR2 YYNGEE. V trimming: 0 bases; J trimming: 5 bases; junction bases outside the gene matches: 10. The CDR3 has 16 amino acids. The CDR3 DNA follows: TGTGCCAGCAGCGTAGAAGTCCAGGGGGTCTGGGAGACCCAGTACTTC. Its translation: CASSVEVQGVWETQYF.

The rearrangement uses TRBV5-1 and TRBJ2-1; D is possibly TRBD2 (7 bases). This CDR3 region has 13 residues. Trimming pared 3 bases from V and 5 bases from J, leaving 9 bases between. Germline CDR1 and CDR2: SGHRS and YFSETQ. The CDR3, as DNA: TGCGCCAGCAGCTGGGGGGGCCACAATGAGCAGTTCTTC. This encodes CASSWGGHNEQFF.

The rearrangement joins TRBV6-5 to TRBJ1-1; TRBD1 aligns across 8 bases. The CDR3 is 13 amino acids. Losses at the gene ends were 4 bases for V and 3 bases for J; bases not matched to a gene: 1. Looked up from germline, CDR1 is MNHEY and CDR2 is SVGAGI. In DNA form, the CDR3 reads TGTGCCAGCAGTTGGGGACAGGACACTGAAGCTTTCTTT. It encodes CASSWGQDTEAFF.

The chain is built from TRBV2 and TRBJ2-3; 9 nucleotides align to TRBD1. The germline V gene encodes CDR1 SNHLY and CDR2 FYNNEI. Trimming cost V 8 bases and J 1 base; bases outside gene matches: 4. There are 14 residues in the CDR3. The CDR3 nucleotides read TGTGCCAGCTCCCGGGACAGGGGCACAGATACGCAGTATTTT. This gives the protein CASSRDRGTDTQYF.

The chain couples TRBV9 to TRBJ2-7, with 10 nucleotides matching TRBD1. Trimming took 2 bases from V and 7 from J; bases not matched to a gene: 6. The germline V gene has CDR1 SGDLS and CDR2 YYNGEE. CDR3 length: 14 amino acids. This chain's CDR3 is CASSVTGTGVEQYF. CDR3 in DNA: TGTGCCAGCAGCGTGACCGGGACAGGGGTAGAGCAGTACTTC.

This chain joins TRBV4-1 and TRBJ2-3, with D perhaps TRBD1 (5 bases). Germline CDR1 is MGHRA and CDR2 is YSYEKL. V was pared by 2 bases and J by 0 bases, with 12 bases between. This CDR3 has 16 residues. This CDR3 is CASSQNKGQSTDTQYF. The CDR3 DNA reads as TGCGCCAGCAGCCAAAATAAGGGGCAGAGCACAGATACGCAGTATTTT.

The chain employs TRBV7-2 and TRBJ2-7; D may be TRBD2 (7 bases). Germline CDR1 is SGHTA and CDR2 is FQGNSA. Trimming removed 5 bases at V and 6 bases at J, with 26 bases between. This CDR3 is built from 17 residues. CDR3 protein: CASSPGVGGTRRSEQYF. For the CDR3, the DNA is TGTGCCAGCAGCCCCGGGGTCGGGGGGACAAGGCGATCCGAGCAGTACTTC.

This clone was seen ten or more times. The V call is TRBV19, the J call TRBJ1-2; the D gene is possibly TRBD1 (5 bases). Trimming left V 5 bases short and J 2 bases short, with 21 bases between. The CDR3 loop spans 17 amino acids. The germline V gene encodes CDR1 LNHDA and CDR2 SQIVND (reference sequence). The CDR3 sequence: CASSSKLQVKGNYGYTF. CDR3 DNA sequence: TGTGCCAGTAGTTCAAAACTACAGGTAAAGGGAAACTATGGCTACACCTTC. Full variable domain (outside the CDR3, taken from reference TRBV19 and TRBJ1-2): DGGITQSPKYLFRKEGQNVTLSCEQNLNHDAMYWYRQDPGQGLRLIYYSQIVNDFQKGDIAEGYSVSREKKESFPLTVTSAQKNPTAFYLCASSSKLQVKGNYGYTFGSGTRLTVV.

V gene TRBV6-5 combines with J gene TRBJ2-2; D remains unclear. V was clipped by 6 bases and J by 4 bases, with 6 bases between them. Germline V gene sequence: CDR1 MNHEY, CDR2 SVGAGI. CDR3 length: 12 residues. The CDR3 loop reads CASSKSTGELFF. CDR3 coding DNA: TGTGCCAGCAGCAAGAGCACCGGGGAGCTGTTTTTT.

The chain couples TRBV7-9 to TRBJ2-7; perhaps TRBD1 as D (6 bases). CDR3 length equals 13 residues. Germline V gene data show CDR1 as SEHNR and CDR2 as FQNEAQ (reference sequence). V gave up 5 bases and J gave up 3 bases, with 11 bases separating them. CDR3 sequence reads: CASSGRDIYEQYF. The CDR3, as DNA: TGTGCCAGCAGCGGTCGGGACATCTACGAGCAGTACTTC.

The V and J genes are TRBV4-1 and TRBJ1-4, with a tentative D call TRBD1 (5 bases). The CDR3 extends over 15 amino acids. Trimming pared 1 base from V and 3 bases from J, leaving 9 bases between. The V gene's germline CDR1 is MGHRA and CDR2 YSYEKL. DNA of the CDR3: TGCGCCAGCAGCCAAGTGGGGGGGGCTAATGAAAAACTGTTTTTT. Encoded protein: CASSQVGGANEKLFF.

The rearrangement uses TRBV5-5 and TRBJ1-3; tentative D call: TRBD1 (5 bases). V lost 6 bases, J lost 0 bases, and 13 bases lay in between. The germline V gene has CDR1 SGHKS and CDR2 YYEKEE (reference sequence). The CDR3 loop spans 15 amino acids. CDR3 nucleotide sequence: TGTGCCAGCACCCTAGGTGACAGCTCTGGAAACACCATATATTTT. This codes for CASTLGDSSGNTIYF.

Only one count was recorded for this clone. The chain links TRBV6-5 to TRBJ1-2; D unclear. V lost 7 bases and J 2 bases, leaving 8 bases between the germline ends. The CDR3 length is 12 residues. Germline V gene sequence: CDR1 MNHEY, CDR2 SVGAGI. CDR3 sequence: CASKNRNYGYTF. The DNA for the CDR3 is TGTGCCAGCAAAAACAGAAACTATGGCTACACCTTC.

J is TRBJ2-7 and V is TRBV18, with 7 bases aligning to TRBD1. CDR3 length: 18 residues. In germline, CDR1 is KGHSH, CDR2 LQKENI. After removal of 4 bases from V and 2 bases from J, the junction contained 17 bases not matched to a gene. CDR3 loop: CASSLVPPGTAAPYEQYF. The CDR3 DNA sequence: TGTGCCAGCTCACTAGTTCCACCTGGGACAGCCGCCCCCTACGAGCAGTACTTC.

V is TRBV6-1 and J is TRBJ2-3; D not resolved. V gave up 8 bases and J gave up 2 bases, with 8 bases separating them. The germline CDR1 and CDR2 sequences are MNHNS and SASEGT. The CDR3 extends over 12 amino acids. The CDR3 region has the DNA TGTGCCAGCCGGGTGAACACAGATACGCAGTATTTT. Its translation: CASRVNTDTQYF.

The chain carries TRBV28 and TRBJ2-1; TRBD2 might be the D (7 bases). Germline values: CDR1 MDHEN, CDR2 SYDVKM. This CDR3 has 14 residues. The V and J ends lost 2 bases and 6 bases respectively, with 11 bases between them. As DNA, the CDR3 is TGTGCCAGCAGTTTAGCGGGGGCAATCAATGAGCAGTTCTTC. This codes for CASSLAGAINEQFF.

The genes are TRBV7-2 and TRBJ2-3; 10 bases match TRBD2. Trimming removed 1 base from V and 1 base from J; junction bases left unmatched: 2. In germline, CDR1 is SGHTA, CDR2 FQGNSA. The CDR3 sequence is 16 residues long. This CDR3 reads CASSLVSGGRTDTQYF. The CDR3 DNA is TGTGCCAGCAGCTTAGTTAGCGGGGGGCGCACAGATACGCAGTATTTT.

CDR3 DNA: TGTGCCAGCCGGACGTGGCGGGGGACTTCTAGCACAGATACGCAGTATTTT. Protein: CASRTWRGTSSTDTQYF. This rearrangement joins TRBV27 to TRBJ2-3, with 7 bases aligning to TRBD2. V shed 8 bases, J shed 0 bases, and the junction held 14 bases outside the gene matches. Germline CDR1 is MNHEY and CDR2 is SMNVEV (reference sequence). The CDR3 spans 17 residues.

The chain combines TRBV3-1 (or the pseudogene TRBV3-2) with TRBJ1-2; 11 bases align to TRBD1. Germline CDR1 and CDR2: LGHDT and YNNKEL (reference sequence). This CDR3 spans 16 amino acids. After removal of 6 bases from V and 8 bases from J, the junction contained 14 bases not matched to a gene. The CDR3 sequence: CASSDGQGARGRGYTF. The CDR3 bases are TGTGCCAGCAGTGACGGACAGGGGGCACGGGGGCGCGGCTACACCTTC.

V and J are TRBV19 and TRBJ1-3; no reliable D call. This CDR3 is 14 amino acids long. Germline V gene sequence: CDR1 LNHDA, CDR2 SQIVND (reference sequence). V dropped 7 bases and J dropped 0 bases, with 10 bases sitting between them. Here the CDR3 DNA reads TGTGCCAGTATGGTGGGGAGCTCTGGAAACACCATATATTTT. Translating it yields CASMVGSSGNTIYF.